These T cell receptor beta chains were read from a single sample in a study of cytomegalovirus exposure and HLA in healthy donors. Here immunoSEQ multiplex PCR was the method, and the copy in TCRdb shows in-frame clones only, minus some. The data show 100,000 or so clones, about four fifths seen once. Material: PBMCs. These receptors were collected from a man aged 25 to 45 in good health and CMV-seronegative. CDR3s include the opening cysteine and the closing phenylalanine or tryptophan. D genes are given only for firm matches. The size entry is marked missing in some rows and otherwise reads once, few, many or a size class.

>.|TRBJ2-5|TRBD2|TRBV29-1
TGCAGCGTTGACGTGGGGGGGGGTATTGGAGAGACCCAGTACTTC
CSVDVGGGIGETQYF
>.|TRBJ1-2|.|TRBV27
TGTGCCAGCCGATTCGGGACAACTACTAACTATGGCTACACCTTC
CASRFGTTTNYGYTF
>few|TRBJ2-7|.|TRBV9
TGTGCCAGCAGCGTAGATGGCAGATACTACGAGCAGTACTTC
CASSVDGRYYEQYF
>.|TRBJ2-2|TRBD1|TRBV19
TGTGCCAGTAGTAACAGGGGGCTGGACACCGGGGAGCTGTTTTTT
CASSNRGLDTGELFF
>few|TRBJ2-6|.|TRBV5-1
TGCGCCAGCAGCTTGGCCCTCTCTGGGGCCAACGTCCTGACTTTC
CASSLALSGANVLTF
>.|TRBJ1-2|.|TRBV6-1
TGTGCCAGCAGTGCTAAGGTCGGGGGCTATGGCTACACCTTC
CASSAKVGGYGYTF
>.|TRBJ2-7|TRBD2|TRBV4-2
TGTGCCAGCAGCCAAGGACCCGGGCTAGCGGACTCCTACGAGCAGTACTTC
CASSQGPGLADSYEQYF
>.|TRBJ1-1|TRBD1|TRBV5-1
TGCGCCAGCAGCTTGGCCCCGGGACAGGGGAGGACTGAAGCTTTCTTT
CASSLAPGQGRTEAFF
>.|TRBJ2-5|TRBD1|TRBV5-8
TGTGCCAGCAGCTCGGGACAGGGATACCAAGAGACCCAGTACTTC
CASSSGQGYQETQYF
>once|TRBJ2-2|TRBD2|TRBV7-6
TGTGCCAGCAGCCCGCGAGCAATTGGCGGGGGGAACACCGGGGAGCTGTTTTTT
CASSPRAIGGGNTGELFF
>.|TRBJ2-4|TRBD1|TRBV19
TGTGCCAGTAGTGCGGGACAGGGATACGGGGCCAAAAACATTCAGTACTTC
CASSAGQGYGAKNIQYF
>.|TRBJ2-1|TRBD2|TRBV6-1
TGTGCCAGCAAGGGCGGGGGCTCCTACAATGAGCAGTTCTTC
CASKGGGSYNEQFF
>once|TRBJ2-1|TRBD1|TRBV4-1
TGCGCCAGCAGCCACTCGACAGGGGATCGCAATGAGCAGTTCTTC
CASSHSTGDRNEQFF
>.|TRBJ2-6|TRBD2|TRBV5-1
TGCGCCAGCAGCGTGGACGGGGGGTCTGGGGCCAACGTCCTGACTTTC
CASSVDGGSGANVLTF
>few|TRBJ1-1|TRBD1|TRBV19
TGTGCCAGTAGTAAAGACAGGGAAAGCACTGAAGCTTTCTTT
CASSKDRESTEAFF
>.|TRBJ2-1|.|TRBV21-1
TGTGCCAGCAGCAACGGGACAGGGGGCATTGAGCAGTTCTTC
CASSNGTGGIEQFF
>.|TRBJ2-3|TRBD1|TRBV5-4
TGTGCCAGCAGCCTGGGGGCAGGGGGCGTCGGGGTTGCAGATACGCAGTATTTT
CASSLGAGGVGVADTQYF
>.|TRBJ1-2|TRBD1|TRBV5-4
TGTGCCAGCAGCTTGGGGGGACAGGGGGCCGTTTATGGCTACACCTTC
CASSLGGQGAVYGYTF
>.|TRBJ2-7|TRBD1|TRBV30
TGTGCCTGGGCTCGGACAGGTACCACCTACGAGCAGTACTTC
CAWARTGTTYEQYF
>few|TRBJ1-1|TRBD1|TRBV4-1
TGCGCCAGCAGCCGCGACAGGGGGAACACTGAAGCTTTCTTT
CASSRDRGNTEAFF
>.|TRBJ2-1|TRBD1|TRBV5-4
TGTGCCAGCAGCCGAGACAGGGGGCGGAACAATGAGCAGTTCTTC
CASSRDRGRNNEQFF
>once|TRBJ2-2|TRBD2|TRBV4-1
TGCGCCAGCAAGTTGGGACTAGCGGGAGGGAACACCGGGGAGCTGTTTTTT
CASKLGLAGGNTGELFF
>.|TRBJ2-2|.|TRBV5-1
TGCGCCAGCAGCTTGGAGGGTAGCGGAGGCGCGAACACCGGGGAGCTGTTTTTT
CASSLEGSGGANTGELFF
>once|TRBJ1-4|.|TRBV9
TGTGCCAGCAGCGCCTACAGTTCAACTAATGAAAAACTGTTTTTT
CASSAYSSTNEKLFF
>.|TRBJ2-3|TRBD2|TRBV5-1
TGCGCCAGCAGCCCGGGGACTAGCCGACTCACAGATACGCAGTATTTT
CASSPGTSRLTDTQYF
>.|TRBJ1-5|.|TRBV30
TGTGCCTGGAGTGTACTAGGGGGGGCCAATCAGCCCCAGCATTTT
CAWSVLGGANQPQHF
>.|TRBJ2-1|TRBD1|TRBV7-7
TGTGCCAGCAGCCTAGACAGGGGGTCCTACAATGAGCAGTTCTTC
CASSLDRGSYNEQFF
>.|TRBJ2-3|TRBD2|TRBV6-4
TGTGCCAGCAGTGTAGCGGGGGGCACAGATACGCAGTATTTT
CASSVAGGTDTQYF